This T cell receptor beta chain was identified during a study of T cell responses to AZD1222 COVID-19 vaccine. The CDR3 has 13 residues. The V gene's germline CDR1 is WSHSY and CDR2 SAAADI. Trimming removed 8 bases from V and 0 bases from J, with 9 bases in between. TCRdb's copy holds only in-frame clones and misses some; the assay was immunoSEQ multiplex PCR. The data hold 180,000 or so clones, with approximately 94% observed a single time. Notes on this clone: Antigen specificity is unknown.

Study-level results: Of the AZD1222 recipients, only 5 or 6 were seropositive at baseline. Spike regions recognized by vaccine-associated CD4 TCRs spanned the protein, led by 160-218 and 743-854. In a largely white British group with more females than males, clonal diversity was possibly underestimated.

The chain joins TRBV10-2 to TRBJ2-3, with D possibly being TRBD2 (6 bases). The sequence was collected from an adult in good health. Source: peripheral blood, taken on day 0 of AZD1222 vaccination. The CDR3 region is CASSEGSTDTQYF. DNA for the CDR3: TGCGCCAGCTCGGAGGGGAGCACAGATACGCAGTATTTT.